A selection of T cell receptor beta chains follows, all from one sample in a study of OX40 agonist ivuxolimab in advanced cancers. Sequenced by immunoSEQ multiplex PCR; TCRdb stores in-frame clones only, minus some. The data contain approximately 81,000 clones, 88% of them seen just once; the ten biggest clones take up around 0.45%. This specimen consisted of CD4+ or CD8+ T cells sorted from blood, obtained in a trial of the OX40 agonist ivuxolimab. These receptors were obtained from an adult with an advanced solid tumor such as melanoma, head and neck, liver or kidney cancer. The CDR3 runs from the conserved cysteine through the conserved F or W. The order of the fields is CDR3 length, V gene, CDR3 protein.

CDR3 length: 13
V gene: TRBV7-2
CDR3 protein: CASSSTQRNTQYF

CDR3 length: 16
V gene: TRBV15
CDR3 protein: CATSRVTPGVQETQYF

CDR3 length: 17
V gene: TRBV15
CDR3 protein: CATSSSGSPVYNSPLHF

CDR3 length: 16
V gene: TRBV27
CDR3 protein: CASSLMGAGEEEKLFF

CDR3 length: 16
V gene: TRBV9
CDR3 protein: CASSVGGTSGDLTQYF

CDR3 length: 18
V gene: TRBV21-1
CDR3 protein: CASSKGPRGRTNTGELFF

CDR3 length: 15
V gene: TRBV9
CDR3 protein: CASSVDSGGEDTQYF

CDR3 length: 15
V gene: TRBV5-8
CDR3 protein: CASSLAGLAKETQYF

CDR3 length: 16
V gene: TRBV28
CDR3 protein: CASSPPGVLGDTEAFF

CDR3 length: 14
V gene: TRBV28
CDR3 protein: CASSLIGGFYGYTF

CDR3 length: 12
V gene: TRBV7-9
CDR3 protein: CASSLLHNEQFF

CDR3 length: 13
V gene: TRBV7-9
CDR3 protein: CASSSGTSPGAFF

CDR3 length: 19
V gene: TRBV7-2
CDR3 protein: CASSLAVGVAGGSTDTQYF

CDR3 length: 15
V gene: TRBV7-3
CDR3 protein: CASSLTRSYQEAQYF

CDR3 length: 13
V gene: TRBV2
CDR3 protein: CASSEEIGNEQYF

CDR3 length: 15
V gene: TRBV5-1
CDR3 protein: CASSPQDSSNQPQHF

CDR3 length: 14
V gene: TRBV5-1
CDR3 protein: CASSLQGAGTEAFF

CDR3 length: 13
V gene: TRBV7-6
CDR3 protein: CASSLVSGQPQHF

CDR3 length: 17
V gene: TRBV29-1
CDR3 protein: CSVVGDSNAVLYDGYTF

CDR3 length: 13
V gene: TRBV18
CDR3 protein: CASSLGQGIEAFF

CDR3 length: 15
V gene: TRBV11-2
CDR3 protein: CASSPNRGGRETQYF

CDR3 length: 12
V gene: TRBV5-1
CDR3 protein: CASSRIGETQYF

CDR3 length: 13
V gene: TRBV6-6
CDR3 protein: CASSPGQISPLHF

CDR3 length: 13
V gene: TRBV29-1
CDR3 protein: CSVELLGRPTQYF